The present T cell receptor (beta chain) was sequenced within a study of T cell responses to AZD1222 COVID-19 vaccine. Worth noting for this clone: Its antigen is as yet unknown.

Here immunoSEQ multiplex PCR was the method, and the copy in TCRdb shows in-frame clones only, minus some. The sample shows around 180,000 clones, 85% to 90% of them seen only once. CDR3 length equals 14 residues. CDR1 and CDR2 (germline): MDHEN, SYDVKM. V shed 6 bases and J shed 1 base, with 10 bases lying between them. Study-level findings and limits: Regions 160-218 and 743-854 held dominance among vaccine-associated CD4 TCRs, which spanned spike. None of the repertoires were sampled until the peak T cell response had passed. Spike-specific TCR breadth rose after two AZD1222 doses, and depth rose as well.

The V call is TRBV28, the J call TRBJ1-5; D gene unclear. This clonotype originated in an adult who received the AZD1222 COVID-19 vaccine. The material was peripheral blood, obtained 28 days after the second AZD1222 dose. The CDR3 DNA reads TGTGCCAGCAGCCGGGGTGGGAGCAATCAGCCCCAGCATTTT. Translation gives CASSRGGSNQPQHF.